This T cell receptor beta chain was observed in a study of PD-1 blockade in mismatch repair-deficient tumors. For the study at large: Patients had approximately 12 mismatch repair-deficient cancer types, all previously treated and progressing.

Germline-derived CDR1 and CDR2 are MNHEY and SMNVEV (reference sequence). This CDR3 contains 16 residues. V gave up 0 bases and J gave up 3 bases; unmatched junction bases: 5. As for time point: identical roughly 10-day culture without peptide (control). Cells were stimulated 10 days with each of roughly 7 ELISpot-reactive neoantigens. With regard to this clone: The target antigen is unknown.

Some clones are missing from TCRdb's copy, which holds only in-frame ones; the method was immunoSEQ multiplex PCR. The data show more than 13,000 clones, approximately 84% seen once. The receptor was isolated from an adult with mismatch repair-deficient cancer. The rearrangement joins TRBV27 to TRBJ2-1; TRBD2 matches 7 bases. The sample was cells cultured in vitro, taken from a patient treated with pembrolizumab. The CDR3 DNA sequence: TGTGCCAGCAGTTTATCCAGCGGGATGGTCTACAATGAGCAGTTCTTC. Protein: CASSLSSGMVYNEQFF.